This T cell receptor (beta chain) appears in the sequencing data of a study of blood T cell repertoires in COVID-19. Study-level background: Whether acute or convalescent, the COVID-19 samples came from the United States, Italy and Spain. PBMCs, B-cell-depleted T cells, or T cells were the source of the cDNA or gDNA that made up the material.

CDR3 length: 14 residues. Germline-derived CDR1 and CDR2 are SGHRS and YFSETQ. The J segment lost 0 bases and the V segment lost 6 bases, leaving 3 bases of the junction unmatched. In the study's own analysis: Scientists estimated how many nucleated cells there were by amplifying reference gene primers. Profiling relied on immunoSEQ multiplex PCR, and the TCRdb table lists in-frame clones only, not all of them. V and J calls and clone size are those listed in that table; D and trimming were worked out from the DNA. The data hold 65,000 to 70,000 clones, with 79% observed a single time. The sequenced sample consisted of peripheral blood. V is TRBV5-1 and J is TRBJ2-7; 10 bases align to TRBD1. The receptor was isolated from a woman aged 55 to 70 with acute or convalescent COVID-19. The CDR3 loop is CASKDRGSSYEQYF. CDR3 DNA: TGCGCCAGCAAGGACAGGGGGAGCTCCTACGAGCAGTACTTC.